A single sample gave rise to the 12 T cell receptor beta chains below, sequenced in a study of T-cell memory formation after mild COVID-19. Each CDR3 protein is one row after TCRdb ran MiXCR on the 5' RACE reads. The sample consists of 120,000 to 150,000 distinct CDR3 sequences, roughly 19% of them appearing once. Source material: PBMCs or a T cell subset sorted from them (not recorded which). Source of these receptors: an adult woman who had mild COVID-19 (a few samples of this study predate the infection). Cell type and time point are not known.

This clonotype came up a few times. CDR3 in amino acids: CASSNPGLGGSTDTQYF. In nucleotides, the CDR3 is TGTGCCAGCAGTAACCCAGGACTAGGCGGGAGCACAGATACGCAGTATTTT. The rearrangement links TRBV27 to TRBJ2-3; 7 bases fit TRBD2. There are 17 residues in the CDR3. CDR1 is MNHEY and CDR2 is SMNVEV in the germline V gene (reference sequence). V lost 5 bases and J lost 0; bases outside the gene matches: 11.

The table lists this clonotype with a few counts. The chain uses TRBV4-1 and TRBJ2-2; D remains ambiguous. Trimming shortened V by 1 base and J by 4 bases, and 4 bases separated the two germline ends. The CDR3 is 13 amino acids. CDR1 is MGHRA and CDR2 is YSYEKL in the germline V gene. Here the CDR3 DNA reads TGCGCCAGCAGCCAAGGCGCCACCGGGGAGCTGTTTTTT. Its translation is CASSQGATGELFF.

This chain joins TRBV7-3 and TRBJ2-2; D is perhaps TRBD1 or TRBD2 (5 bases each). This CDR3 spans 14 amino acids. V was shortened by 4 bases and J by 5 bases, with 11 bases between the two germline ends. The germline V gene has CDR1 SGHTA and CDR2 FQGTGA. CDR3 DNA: TGTGCCAGCAGCTCGGGGCGCGGAACCGGGGAGCTGTTTTTT. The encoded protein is CASSSGRGTGELFF.

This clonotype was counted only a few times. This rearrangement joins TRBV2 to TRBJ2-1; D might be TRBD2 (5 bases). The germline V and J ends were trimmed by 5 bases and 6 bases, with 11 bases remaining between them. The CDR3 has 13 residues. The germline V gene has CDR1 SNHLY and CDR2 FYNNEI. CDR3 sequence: CASSWELINEQFF. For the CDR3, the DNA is TGTGCCAGCAGTTGGGAGTTAATCAATGAGCAGTTCTTC.

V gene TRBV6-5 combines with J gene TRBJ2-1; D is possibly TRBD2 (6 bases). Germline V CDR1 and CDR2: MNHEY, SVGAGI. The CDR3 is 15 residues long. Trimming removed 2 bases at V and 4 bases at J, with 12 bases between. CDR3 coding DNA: TGTGCCAGCAGTTACCGGGAGCCTTATTACAATGAGCAGTTCTTC. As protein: CASSYREPYYNEQFF.

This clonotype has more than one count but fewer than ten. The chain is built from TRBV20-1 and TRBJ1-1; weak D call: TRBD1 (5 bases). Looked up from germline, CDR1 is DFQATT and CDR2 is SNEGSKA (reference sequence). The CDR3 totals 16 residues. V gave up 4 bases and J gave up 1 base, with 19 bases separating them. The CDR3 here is CSATHRGAAKNTEAFF. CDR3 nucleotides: TGCAGTGCTACTCACCGTGGGGCGGCAAAGAACACTGAAGCTTTCTTT.

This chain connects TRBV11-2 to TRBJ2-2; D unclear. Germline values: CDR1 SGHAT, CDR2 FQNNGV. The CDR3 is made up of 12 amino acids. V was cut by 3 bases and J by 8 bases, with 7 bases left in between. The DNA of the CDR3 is TGTGCCAGCAGCTTCCCCGGGGGGGAGCTGTTTTTT. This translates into CASSFPGGELFF. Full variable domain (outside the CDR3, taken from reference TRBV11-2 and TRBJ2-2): EAGVAQSPRYKIIEKRQSVAFWCNPISGHATLYWYQQILGQGPKLLIQFQNNGVVDDSQLPKDRFSAERLKGVDSTLKIQPAKLEDSAVYLCASSFPGGELFFGEGSRLTVL.

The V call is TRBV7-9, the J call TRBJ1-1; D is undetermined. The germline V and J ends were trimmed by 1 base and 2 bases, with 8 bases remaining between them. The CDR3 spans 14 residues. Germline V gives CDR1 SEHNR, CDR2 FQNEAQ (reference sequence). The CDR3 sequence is CASSLDGSNTEAFF. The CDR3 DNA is TGTGCCAGCAGCTTAGATGGGAGTAACACTGAAGCTTTCTTT. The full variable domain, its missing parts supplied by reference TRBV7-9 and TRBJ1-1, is DTGVSQNPRHKITKRGQNVTFRCDPISEHNRLYWYRQTLGQGPEFLTYFQNEAQLEKSRLLSDRFSAERPKGSFSTLEIQRTEQGDSAMYLCASSLDGSNTEAFFGQGTRLTVV.

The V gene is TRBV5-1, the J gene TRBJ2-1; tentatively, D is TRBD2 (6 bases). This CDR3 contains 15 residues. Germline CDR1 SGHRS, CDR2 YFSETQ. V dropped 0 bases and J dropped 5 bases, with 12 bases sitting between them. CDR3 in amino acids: CASSLDGGSDNEQFF. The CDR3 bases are TGCGCCAGCAGCTTGGATGGGGGGAGTGACAATGAGCAGTTCTTC.

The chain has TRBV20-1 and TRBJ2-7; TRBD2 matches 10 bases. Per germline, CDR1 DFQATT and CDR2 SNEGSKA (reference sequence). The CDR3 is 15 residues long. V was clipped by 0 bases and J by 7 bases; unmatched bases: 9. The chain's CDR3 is CSAREPGLAYREQYF. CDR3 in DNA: TGCAGTGCTAGAGAGCCGGGACTAGCGTATCGAGAGCAGTACTTC.

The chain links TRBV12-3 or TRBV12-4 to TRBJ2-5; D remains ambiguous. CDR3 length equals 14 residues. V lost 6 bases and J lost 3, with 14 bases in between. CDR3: CASSPEWWEETQYF. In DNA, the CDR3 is TGTGCCAGCAGCCCAGAATGGTGGGAAGAGACCCAGTACTTC.

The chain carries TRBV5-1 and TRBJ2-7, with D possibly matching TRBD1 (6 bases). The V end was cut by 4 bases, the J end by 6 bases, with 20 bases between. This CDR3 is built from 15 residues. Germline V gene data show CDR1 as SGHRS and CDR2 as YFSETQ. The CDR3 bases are TGCGCCAGCAGCACCATTGGGACCCAAGGGGGCGAGCAGTACTTC. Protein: CASSTIGTQGGEQYF.